One sample yielded the 12 T cell receptor beta chains listed below, sequenced in a study of regulatory T cells in long-lasting Graves disease. Time point meaning: newly diagnosed GD, antithyroid drugs for less than 3 months. PBMCs provided the RNA from which the TCR library was made. Library construction for TCR beta used iRepertoire HTBI primers and Arm-PCR of CDR3 regions. One entry per CDR3 protein results from TCRdb running MiXCR on the multiplex PCR reads. The sample carries some 330,000 distinct CDR3 sequences, 12% recorded once. This sample was also put to use in a study of T cells in Graves' hyperthyroidism and ophthalmopathy.

The material sequenced was peripheral blood mononuclear cells (PBMCs), taken at new diagnosis, from a patient treated with antithyroid drugs. The receptors derive from a young woman with Graves disease.

As for this clonotype: Just one base apart from a much larger clone, this may be a read error. V usage is TRBV6-1 and J usage is TRBJ2-7, with D tentatively TRBD1 (6 bases). The V end lost 8 bases, the J end lost 2 bases, and 19 bases lay between the germline ends. The germline V gene has CDR1 MNHNS and CDR2 SASEGT. This CDR3 spans 15 amino acids. CDR3 DNA: TGTGCCAGCCAAAGGGACACCTGGCCGGCCTACGAGCAGTACGTC. Protein sequence: CASQRDTWPAYEQYV.

This clonotype was detected many times. The chain's CDR3 is CASRDRVWGVTEAFF. The CDR3 region has the DNA TGTGCCAGCAGGGACAGGGTCTGGGGGGTCACTGAAGCTTTCTTT. The V and J genes are TRBV7-6 and TRBJ1-1; 8 nucleotides align to TRBD1. The germline V gene has CDR1 SGHVS and CDR2 FNYEAQ. V shed 6 bases and J 4 bases; nucleotides not matched to a gene: 10. The CDR3 consists of 15 residues.

The V call is TRBV7-9, the J call TRBJ2-1, with 8 bases fitting TRBD2. This CDR3 is 17 amino acids long. Trimming took 0 bases from V and 8 from J; bases not matched to a gene: 12. Germline CDR1 is SEHNR and CDR2 is FQNEAQ (reference sequence). The CDR3 coding sequence is TGTGCCAGCAGCTTAGCGTCGAACGGGAGGCGGGGGGATGAGCAGTTCTTC. Its translation is CASSLASNGRRGDEQFF.

This clonotype was detected ten times or more. The chain couples TRBV12-3 or TRBV12-4 to TRBJ2-3; TRBD1 agrees at 9 bases. The CDR3 length is 18 residues. V lost 5 bases and J lost 0; bases outside the gene matches: 12. CDR3 amino acids: CASSLGTGRPDSTDTQYF. The CDR3 nucleotides are TGTGCCAGCAGTCTTGGGACAGGGCGGCCGGATAGCACAGATACGCAGTATTTT.

There are many counts of this clonotype. The chain carries TRBV6-1 and TRBJ1-1; unclear D gene. This CDR3 comprises 13 residues. The germline V gene encodes CDR1 MNHNS and CDR2 SASEGT. V was clipped by 3 bases and J by 6 bases, with 11 bases between them. The CDR3 DNA follows: TGTGCCAGCAGTGACCCCGGGGTCGCTGAAGCTTTCTTT. Protein product: CASSDPGVAEAFF.

V gene TRBV20-1 combines with J gene TRBJ2-1; TRBD2 matches 11 bases. The CDR3 is 16 residues long. The germline CDR1 and CDR2 sequences are DFQATT and SNEGSKA (reference sequence). Losses at the gene ends were 6 bases for V and 6 bases for J; bases not matched to a gene: 13. The CDR3 loop reads CSATPLSGRAANEQFF. The CDR3 coding sequence is TGCAGTGCCACACCCCTTAGCGGGAGGGCCGCCAATGAGCAGTTCTTC.

This clonotype was counted at least ten times. CDR3 amino acids: CASSPQRTGGVDGYTF. CDR3 bases: TGTGCCAGCAGTCCCCAACGGACAGGGGGAGTTGATGGCTACACCTTC. The chain recombines TRBV6-1 with TRBJ1-2, with 10 bases that match TRBD1. With 5 bases clipped from V and 6 bases from J, the junction kept 12 bases outside the gene matches. This CDR3 has 16 amino acids. Germline values: CDR1 MNHNS, CDR2 SASEGT.

In this sample, this clonotype turned up a few times. Being one base from a much bigger clone, this may be a read error. This sequence joins TRBV6-5 and TRBJ1-1; D possibly corresponds to TRBD1 (6 bases). Looked up from germline, CDR1 is MNHEY and CDR2 is SVGAGI. The CDR3 loop spans 19 amino acids. CDR3 protein: CASSYSFPEARGAHTGAFF. The CDR3 DNA reads TGTGCCAGCAGTTACTCGTTCCCCGAGGCCCGGGGGGCACACACTGGAGCTTTCTTT.

On this clonotype itself: With a much larger clone just one base away, this may be a read error. The chain is built from TRBV5-1 and TRBJ1-6; D ambiguous. In germline, CDR1 is SGHRS, CDR2 YFSETQ. CDR3 length equals 11 residues. The V and J ends lost 7 bases and 10 bases respectively, with 9 bases between them. The CDR3 DNA follows: TGCGCCAGCGGAGAGAAGTCACCCCTCCACTTT. Translated: CASGEKSPLHF.

This clonotype appeared many times. This chain links TRBV7-2 with TRBJ2-4, with TRBD1 identical over 7 bases. V shed 2 bases and J 1 base; nucleotides not matched to a gene: 8. CDR1 and CDR2 from the germline V gene are SGHTA and FQGNSA. This CDR3 is built from 17 residues. DNA for the CDR3: TGTGCCAGCAGCTTATTATTGAGGGGGCAGGCCAAAAACATTCAGTACTTC. Protein product: CASSLLLRGQAKNIQYF.

This clonotype occurred many times. The chain uses TRBV6-2 or TRBV6-3 and TRBJ2-2; D might be TRBD2 (5 bases). CDR1 is MNHEY, CDR2 SVGEGT, per germline. Trimming took 7 bases from V and 5 from J, leaving 14 bases between them. This CDR3 region has 14 residues. The CDR3 DNA follows: TGTGCCAGCACTTCTTTTGGGAGAACCGGGGAGCTGTTTTTT. Translation: CASTSFGRTGELFF.

There are many counts of this clonotype. The gene calls are TRBV28 and TRBJ1-5, with D possibly being TRBD1 (5 bases). The germline V and J ends were trimmed by 8 bases and 5 bases, with 13 bases remaining between them. CDR1 MDHEN and CDR2 SYDVKM come from the germline V gene. This CDR3 has 13 residues. Here the CDR3 DNA reads TGTGCCAGCTCATTTGGGGGTTATCAGCCCCAGCATTTT. This translates into CASSFGGYQPQHF.